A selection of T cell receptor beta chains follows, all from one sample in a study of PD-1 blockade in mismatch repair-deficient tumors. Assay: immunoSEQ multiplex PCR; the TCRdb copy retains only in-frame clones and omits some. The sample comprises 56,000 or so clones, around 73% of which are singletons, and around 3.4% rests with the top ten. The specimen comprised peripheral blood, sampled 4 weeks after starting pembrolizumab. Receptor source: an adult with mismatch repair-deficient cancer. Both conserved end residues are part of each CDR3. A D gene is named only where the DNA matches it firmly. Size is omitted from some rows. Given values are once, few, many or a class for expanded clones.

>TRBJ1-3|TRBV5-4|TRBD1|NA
TGTGCCAGCAGCCCTAGAGGGGGACAGGGAAACGGAAACACCATATATTTT
CASSPRGGQGNGNTIYF
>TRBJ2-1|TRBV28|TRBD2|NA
TGTGCCAGCATGGGCGGGAGTATCTACAATGAGCAGTTCTTC
CASMGGSIYNEQFF
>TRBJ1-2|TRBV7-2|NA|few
TGTGCCAGCAGCGCGACAGGCGGGGTCGGCTACACCTTC
CASSATGGVGYTF
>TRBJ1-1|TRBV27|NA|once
TGTGCCAGCAGTTTAGAGGGACCGCCCAACACTGAAGCTTTCTTT
CASSLEGPPNTEAFF
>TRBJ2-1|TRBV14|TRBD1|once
TGTGCCAGCAGCCAAGGACAGGGGGCGCAGGATGAGCAGTTCTTC
CASSQGQGAQDEQFF
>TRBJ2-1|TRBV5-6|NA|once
TGTGCCAGCAGCTGGCGGTCTCCGAGGACTATCTCTAATGAGCAGTTCTTC
CASSWRSPRTISNEQFF
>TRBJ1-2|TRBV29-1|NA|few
TGCAGCGTAGGAGCCCACTATGGCTACACCTTC
CSVGAHYGYTF
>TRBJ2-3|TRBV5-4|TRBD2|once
TGTGCCAGCAGCTTGAAGCGGGAGAGCACAGATACGCAGTATTTT
CASSLKRESTDTQYF
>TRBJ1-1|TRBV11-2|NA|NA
TGTGCCAGCAGCTCAACAGGGCCTGAAGCTTTCTTT
CASSSTGPEAFF
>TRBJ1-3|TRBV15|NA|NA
TGTGCCACCAGCAGAGGCAGGGATGGAAACACCATATATTTT
CATSRGRDGNTIYF
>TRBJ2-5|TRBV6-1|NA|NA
TGTGCCAGCAGTGTTAGCCTCCAAGAGACCCAGTACTTC
CASSVSLQETQYF
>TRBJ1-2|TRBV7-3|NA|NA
TGTGCCAGCAGCTTATTGGGCCCTGGATCCGCTGGCTACACCTTC
CASSLLGPGSAGYTF
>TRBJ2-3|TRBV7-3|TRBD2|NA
TGTGCCAGCAGCTTAACGGGGGCTGCGGGAGGCTTTGCTGATACGCAGTATTTT
CASSLTGAAGGFADTQYF
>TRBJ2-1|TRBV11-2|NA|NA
TGTGCCAGCAGCTTACGGGCGGACCACTCCTACAATGAGCAGTTCTTC
CASSLRADHSYNEQFF
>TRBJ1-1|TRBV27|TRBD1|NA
TGTGCCGCGTACGCCACTGGAGGGGGCATGGGAACTGAAGCTTTCTTT
CAAYATGGGMGTEAFF